This record concerns one TCR beta chain sequence. The record originates from a study of blood T cell repertoires in COVID-19. About the research overall: The United States, Italy and Spain provided the acute and convalescent COVID-19 samples.

Clones were sequenced by immunoSEQ multiplex PCR, and TCRdb holds only the in-frame ones, with some missing. Of over 250,000 clones detected, about 91% appear once; the ten largest clones hold under 3%. The sequenced sample was peripheral blood. The TCR comes from a person under 35 with COVID-19, enrolled during active disease.

The chain's CDR3 is CASSTWDRGPHGYTF. Written as DNA, the CDR3 is TGTGCCAGCAGCACATGGGACAGGGGGCCTCATGGCTACACCTTC. The V and J genes are TRBV5-4 and TRBJ1-2, with 12 bases identical to TRBD1. This CDR3 region has 15 residues. V dropped 4 bases and J dropped 6; count of bases not matched to a gene: 7. The germline CDR1 and CDR2 sequences are SGHNT and YYREEE (reference sequence).